A selection of T cell receptor beta chains follows, all from one sample in a study of blood T cell repertoires in COVID-19. Generated by immunoSEQ multiplex PCR, the TCRdb table keeps only in-frame clones and is missing some. The sample shows nearly 15,000 clones, roughly 90% of them seen only once. Sequencing input: peripheral blood. All receptors derive from a human donor in a cohort sampled during active COVID-19. Each CDR3 is given without its conserved first and last residue. A D gene is named only where the DNA matches it firmly. Where a row states a size, it is once, few, many or the class of an expanded clone; other rows omit it.

v_gene	d_gene	abundance	j_gene	CDR3aa
TRBV19	.	few	TRBJ1-1	ASSPTPTGLLAF
TRBV19	TRBD1	.	TRBJ2-3	ASSPSTGERDTQY
TRBV7-6	TRBD1	.	TRBJ2-1	ASSLVGTGSSYNEQF
TRBV5-4	.	.	TRBJ1-2	ASSLAGGPDGYT
TRBV5-4	TRBD1	.	TRBJ1-6	ASSQRDRNSPLH
TRBV21-1	.	.	TRBJ1-2	ASRQDFYGYT
TRBV6-4	TRBD2	.	TRBJ2-4	ASSREGGDIQY
TRBV27	TRBD1	.	TRBJ1-1	ASSLIGQGLNTEAF
TRBV18	.	.	TRBJ1-4	ASSPPRDNEKLF
TRBV7-2	TRBD1	.	TRBJ1-2	ASSFRDRGGYT
TRBV12-3/TRBV12-4	.	.	TRBJ1-2	ASSAGGGYT
TRBV6-5	.	.	TRBJ2-7	ASTPPGRGLEQY
TRBV7-2	TRBD1	.	TRBJ2-5	ASSYRQGRETQY
TRBV30	TRBD1	.	TRBJ1-4	AWRGQGVGEKLF
TRBV10-3	.	.	TRBJ1-6	AISKERGNSPLH
TRBV5-8	.	.	TRBJ1-5	ASSPGHYSNQPQH